This T cell receptor (beta chain) was sequenced during a study of Tregs in tolerant kidney transplant recipients. Sequencing was performed with immunoSEQ multiplex PCR; in TCRdb, only in-frame clones are kept and a portion is missing. The sample has around 98,000 clones; approximately 94% are singletons. CDR3 length: 14 amino acids. Germline V gives CDR1 MDHEN, CDR2 SYDVKM. Trimming took 6 bases from V and 2 from J, leaving 13 bases between them. The TCR was taken from a human donor who received a combined kidney and bone marrow transplant. The sample consisted of CD4+ T cells from blood, taken before the transplant. The chain recombines TRBV28 with TRBJ1-2; perhaps TRBD1 as D (5 bases). The CDR3 sequence is CASSSGAENYGYTF. DNA of the CDR3: TGTGCCAGCAGCTCTGGGGCCGAGAACTATGGCTACACCTTC.